The 24 T cell receptor beta chains given below trace back to one sample, sequenced in a study of CD8 T cells in Susac syndrome. An amount of RNA that ranged from roughly 0.45 to 1 ug was reverse transcribed with random hexamers. Each CDR3 protein gets one entry after TCRdb re-called the immunoSEQ multiplex PCR reads with MiXCR. The sample carries about 150,000 distinct CDR3 sequences, roughly 94% recorded once. The material sequenced was CD8+ T cells from PBMCs. The receptors were gathered from a human donor with multiple sclerosis.

This clonotype was recorded once. The chain recombines TRBV13 with TRBJ2-7; 8 bases align to TRBD1. Per the germline V gene, CDR1 is PRHDT and CDR2 is FYEKMQ (reference sequence). The CDR3 is 14 residues long. The ends lost 4 bases at V and 5 bases at J; junction bases unmatched: 7. CDR3 residues: CASSSRDRPHEQYF. CDR3 bases: TGTGCCAGCAGCTCCCGGGACAGGCCCCACGAGCAGTACTTC.

This chain connects TRBV27 to TRBJ1-1; 7 bases fit TRBD1. CDR1 and CDR2 from the germline V gene are MNHEY and SMNVEV (reference sequence). With 3 bases clipped from V and 5 bases from J, the junction kept 6 bases outside the gene matches. The CDR3 consists of 14 residues. CDR3 protein: CASSFNQGGTEAFF. In DNA form, the CDR3 reads TGTGCCAGCAGTTTTAATCAGGGGGGGACTGAAGCTTTCTTT.

The chain couples TRBV29-1 to TRBJ1-1; a possible D gene is TRBD1 (5 bases). Germline lookup yields CDR1 SQVTM and CDR2 ANQGSEA. The CDR3 spans 13 residues. V lost 5 bases to trimming and J lost 1 base, with 11 bases between them. CDR3 sequence reads: CSVSGTTNTEAFF. The CDR3 DNA is TGCAGCGTTTCCGGGACGACGAACACTGAAGCTTTCTTT.

The rearrangement uses TRBV29-1 and TRBJ1-1, with 7 bases identical to TRBD1. The V gene end was trimmed by 4 bases and the J gene end by 6 bases; junction bases not matched to a gene: 11. The CDR3 covers 14 residues. In germline, CDR1 is SQVTM, CDR2 ANQGSEA. The chain's CDR3 is CSVVGTAELSEAFF. CDR3 nucleotide sequence: TGCAGCGTTGTGGGGACAGCCGAACTCTCTGAAGCTTTCTTT.

J is TRBJ2-1 and V is TRBV5-4, with D maybe TRBD1 (6 bases). Between the trimmed V and J ends, which lost 3 bases and 4 bases, there was a span of 17 bases. From germline, CDR1 is SGHNT and CDR2 YYREEE (reference sequence). This CDR3 has 16 residues. The CDR3 coding sequence is TGTGCCAGCAGCTCACAGGGTGGAGGTCCTTACAATGAGCAGTTCTTC. It encodes CASSSQGGGPYNEQFF. The variable domain in full, completed from reference TRBV5-4 and TRBJ2-1, reads ETGVTQSPTHLIKTRGQQVTLRCSSQSGHNTVSWYQQALGQGPQFIFQYYREEENGRGNFPPRFSGLQFPNYSSELNVNALELDDSALYLCASSSQGGGPYNEQFFGPGTRLTVL.

The genes are TRBV7-9 and TRBJ2-7, with D perhaps TRBD2 (5 bases). The CDR3 runs to 15 residues. The ends were cut back, 4 bases at V and 0 bases at J, with 13 bases in the middle. Per germline, CDR1 SEHNR and CDR2 FQNEAQ (reference sequence). Here the CDR3 reads CASSSPVEGSYEQYF. CDR3 DNA sequence: TGTGCCAGCAGCTCCCCCGTTGAGGGCTCCTACGAGCAGTACTTC.

The chain employs TRBV7-9 and TRBJ1-1; 7 bases map to TRBD1. After removal of 7 bases from V and 6 bases from J, the junction contained 14 bases not matched to a gene. Germline CDR1 and CDR2: SEHNR and FQNEAQ (reference sequence). The CDR3 covers 15 residues. As DNA, the CDR3 is TGTGCCAGCATCCCGACGACAGGGACTTCCCCTGAAGCTTTCTTT. It specifies CASIPTTGTSPEAFF.

This clonotype was counted a few times. The chain couples TRBV7-6 to TRBJ2-1, with 8 bases that match TRBD2. There are 15 residues in the CDR3. Germline CDR1 and CDR2: SGHVS and FNYEAQ. Trimming removed 1 base from V and 4 bases from J; junction bases left unmatched: 3. The DNA for the CDR3 is TGTGCCAGCAGCTTAGGACGGGGGGGGTACAATGAGCAGTTCTTC. This translates into CASSLGRGGYNEQFF. The entire variable domain, with the rest obtained from reference TRBV7-6 and TRBJ2-1, is as follows: GAGVSQSPRYKVTKRGQDVALRCDPISGHVSLYWYRQALGQGPEFLTYFNYEAQQDKSGLPNDRFSAERPEGSISTLTIQRTEQRDSAMYRCASSLGRGGYNEQFFGPGTRLTVL.

V usage is TRBV18 and J usage is TRBJ1-1; D unresolved. CDR3 length: 12 residues. Germline V CDR1 and CDR2: KGHSH, LQKENI. Trimming cost V 5 bases and J 5 bases, with 9 bases left between them. Here the CDR3 DNA reads TGTGCCAGCTCAGAGACGGGGACTGAAGCTTTCTTT. Translating gives CASSETGTEAFF.

V is TRBV20-1 and J is TRBJ2-7, with 13 positions matching TRBD2. Germline V gives CDR1 DFQATT, CDR2 SNEGSKA (reference sequence). The CDR3 has 13 amino acids. CDR3 bases: TGCAGCGGGACTAGCGGGGTCTCCTACGAGCAGTACTTC. Its protein is CSGTSGVSYEQYF.

The CDR3 DNA reads TGCAGCGTTGGAGAGGGGGTAGGGGAGACCCAGTACTTC. Amino acid sequence: CSVGEGVGETQYF. This chain uses TRBV29-1 with TRBJ2-5, with D possibly being TRBD1 (6 bases). Per the germline V gene, CDR1 is SQVTM and CDR2 is ANQGSEA. Trimming left V 4 bases short and J 5 bases short, with 14 bases between. The CDR3 length is 13 residues.

This chain joins TRBV6-2 or TRBV6-3 and TRBJ2-7, with 10 bases aligning to TRBD1. The CDR3 runs 15 residues. The germline V gene encodes CDR1 MNHEY and CDR2 SVGEGT. V shed 5 bases, J shed 4 bases, and the junction held 8 bases outside the gene matches. CDR3 loop: CASSMTGGKRYEQYF. The DNA for the CDR3 is TGTGCCAGCAGTATGACAGGGGGCAAGAGGTACGAGCAGTACTTC.

This clonotype was counted a single time. This chain's CDR3 is CAWTPLAMGYTF. The CDR3 bases are TGTGCCTGGACTCCTTTAGCGATGGGCTACACCTTC. V and J are TRBV30 and TRBJ1-2; no clear D. The CDR3 extends over 12 amino acids. Deletions cut 4 bases from V and 8 bases from J, with 14 bases between. The germline CDR1 and CDR2 sequences are GTSNPN and SVGIG (reference sequence).

This clonotype was picked up one time. V is TRBV4-1 and J is TRBJ2-1; TRBD2 agrees at 13 bases. J was trimmed by 5 bases and V by 5 bases; bases with no gene match: 9. Looked up from germline, CDR1 is MGHRA and CDR2 is YSYEKL. The CDR3 runs 17 residues. The CDR3 here is CASSMRTSGGADNEQFF. The CDR3 nucleotides are TGCGCCAGCAGCATGCGGACTAGCGGGGGAGCTGACAATGAGCAGTTCTTC.

DNA for the CDR3: TGCGCCAGCAGCCAAGTACGGGGAATAAACTACGAGCAGTACTTC. Translating gives CASSQVRGINYEQYF. The rearrangement joins TRBV4-3 to TRBJ2-7; possible D gene TRBD2, 5 bases. Germline lookup yields CDR1 LGHNA and CDR2 YSLEER. This CDR3 spans 15 amino acids. V was clipped by 1 base and J by 3 bases, with 13 bases between them.

This chain links TRBV27 with TRBJ2-7, with D possibly matching TRBD1 (5 bases). This CDR3 contains 13 residues. Between the trimmed V and J ends, which lost 6 bases and 5 bases, there was a span of 14 bases. Germline CDR1 reads MNHEY; CDR2 reads SMNVEV (reference sequence). The CDR3 bases are TGTGCCAGCAGCCTGACAGCATTTAACGAGCAGTACTTC. It specifies CASSLTAFNEQYF.

This clonotype was seen more than once but under ten times. This chain joins TRBV15 and TRBJ1-1; no clear D. Germline-derived CDR1 and CDR2 are LNHNV and YYDKDF (reference sequence). The CDR3 runs 15 residues. V lost 0 bases and J 4 bases, leaving 12 bases between the germline ends. CDR3 sequence (DNA): TGTGCCACCAGCAGAGATAGGTCGGGGAGCACTGAAGCTTTCTTT. It translates to CATSRDRSGSTEAFF.

V usage is TRBV14 and J usage is TRBJ2-5; D call uncertain. Germline-derived CDR1 and CDR2 are SGHDN and FVKESK. The CDR3 runs 16 residues. V lost 0 bases and J lost 1, with 12 bases in between. CDR3 residues: CASSQDGRTFQETQYF. The CDR3 bases are TGTGCCAGCAGCCAAGATGGGCGGACCTTCCAAGAGACCCAGTACTTC.

V is TRBV9 and J is TRBJ2-3; 13 bases map to TRBD2. Germline V gene lookup returns CDR1 SGDLS and CDR2 YYNGEE. This CDR3 has 17 residues. V dropped 3 bases and J dropped 0; count of bases not matched to a gene: 4. CDR3 sequence reads: CASSAILAGGSTDTQYF. CDR3 coding DNA: TGTGCCAGCAGCGCCATACTAGCGGGGGGGAGCACAGATACGCAGTATTTT. The full variable domain, its missing parts supplied by reference TRBV9 and TRBJ2-3, is DSGVTQTPKHLITATGQRVTLRCSPRSGDLSVYWYQQSLDQGLQFLIQYYNGEERAKGNILERFSAQQFPDLHSELNLSSLELGDSALYFCASSAILAGGSTDTQYFGPGTRLTVL.

V usage is TRBV20-1 and J usage is TRBJ2-1, with 9 positions matching TRBD2. Germline V CDR1 and CDR2: DFQATT, SNEGSKA (reference sequence). Trimming cost V 3 bases and J 1 base; bases outside gene matches: 4. The CDR3 spans 15 residues. The CDR3 DNA sequence: TGCAGTGCTAGGGAAGCGGGGGGATCCTACAATGAGCAGTTCTTC. The encoded protein is CSAREAGGSYNEQFF.

This clonotype has a handful of counts. The chain combines TRBV7-2 with TRBJ2-1; TRBD2 is a possible D gene (5 bases). Trimming removed 4 bases from V and 5 bases from J, with 12 bases in between. The CDR3 loop spans 14 amino acids. Germline V gene data show CDR1 as SGHTA and CDR2 as FQGNSA. CDR3 bases: TGTGCCAGCAGCTCCCCACCGGGGAACAATGAGCAGTTCTTC. Translated: CASSSPPGNNEQFF.

This chain joins TRBV7-9 and TRBJ1-4; TRBD1 is a possible D gene (5 bases). Germline CDR1 is SEHNR and CDR2 is FQNEAQ (reference sequence). The CDR3 has 13 amino acids. Between the trimmed V and J ends, which lost 0 bases and 8 bases, there was a span of 7 bases. In DNA form, the CDR3 reads TGTGCCAGCAGCTTAGCACAGGAAGAAAAACTGTTTTTT. It translates to CASSLAQEEKLFF.

This clonotype was recorded once. This chain uses TRBV3-1 with TRBJ1-2, with TRBD1 matching 9 bases. Germline CDR1 reads LGHDT; CDR2 reads YNNKEL (reference sequence). V trimming: 2 bases; J trimming: 4 bases; junction bases outside the gene matches: 5. CDR3 length: 15 amino acids. Here the CDR3 DNA reads TGTGCCAGCAGCCAAAGGGACAGGGAACGCTATGGCTACACCTTC. Amino acid sequence: CASSQRDRERYGYTF.

The chain has TRBV7-9 and TRBJ2-7; D unclear. The germline CDR1 and CDR2 sequences are SEHNR and FQNEAQ (reference sequence). The V end lost 8 bases, the J end lost 6 bases, and 5 bases lay between the germline ends. The CDR3 runs 9 residues. The CDR3 spells CASPSEQYF. The CDR3 DNA reads as TGTGCCAGCCCTTCCGAGCAGTACTTC.